This T cell receptor beta chain came from a study of blood T cell repertoires in COVID-19. Background on the study: The United States, Italy and Spain supplied acute and convalescent COVID-19 samples. T cells, B-cell-depleted T cells, or PBMCs provided the cDNA or gDNA that served as material.

The authors' processing: It was from reference gene primer amplification that nucleated cell counts were estimated. Repertoires were generated with immunoSEQ multiplex PCR, while TCRdb's copy carries only in-frame clones and drops some. V and J calls plus clone size are reproduced from that table; the DNA served to infer D and trimming. Here the sample spans about 230,000 clones, 85% being singletons. CDR1 is SGHNT, CDR2 YENEEA, per germline. The ends were cut back, 4 bases at V and 4 bases at J, with 10 bases in the middle. CDR3 length: 14 amino acids. This clone was seen once. Sequenced input: peripheral blood. The gene calls are TRBV11-3 and TRBJ2-2; a weak D match, TRBD1 (6 bases). The TCR originated in a man aged 35-49 years with acute or convalescent COVID-19. The chain's CDR3 is CASSSLDSTGELFF. CDR3 nucleotide sequence: TGTGCCAGCAGCTCCTTGGACAGCACCGGGGAGCTGTTTTTT.